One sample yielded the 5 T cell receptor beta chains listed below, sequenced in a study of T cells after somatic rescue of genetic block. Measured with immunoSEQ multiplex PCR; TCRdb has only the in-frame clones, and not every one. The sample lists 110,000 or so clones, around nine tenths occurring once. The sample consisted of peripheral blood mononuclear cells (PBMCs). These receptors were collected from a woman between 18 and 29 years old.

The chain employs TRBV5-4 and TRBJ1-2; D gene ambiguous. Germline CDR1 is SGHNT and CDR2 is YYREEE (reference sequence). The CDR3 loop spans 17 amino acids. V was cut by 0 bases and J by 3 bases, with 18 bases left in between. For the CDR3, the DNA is TGTGCCAGCAGCTTGGCCGATGCTCAGGATGCCCACTATGGCTACACCTTC. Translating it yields CASSLADAQDAHYGYTF.

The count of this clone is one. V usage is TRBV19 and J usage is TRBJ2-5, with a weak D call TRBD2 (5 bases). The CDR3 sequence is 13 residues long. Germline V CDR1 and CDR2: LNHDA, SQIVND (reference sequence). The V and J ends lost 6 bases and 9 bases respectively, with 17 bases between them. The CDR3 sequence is CASRTTGGQAQYF. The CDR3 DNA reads TGTGCCAGTAGGACGACGGGCGGGCAGGCCCAGTACTTC.

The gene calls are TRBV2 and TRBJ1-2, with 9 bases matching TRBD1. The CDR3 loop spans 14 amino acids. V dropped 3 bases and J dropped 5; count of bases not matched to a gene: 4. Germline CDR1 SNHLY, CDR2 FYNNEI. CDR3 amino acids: CASSEGTGRYGYTF. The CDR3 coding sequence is TGTGCCAGCAGTGAGGGGACAGGGAGGTATGGCTACACCTTC.

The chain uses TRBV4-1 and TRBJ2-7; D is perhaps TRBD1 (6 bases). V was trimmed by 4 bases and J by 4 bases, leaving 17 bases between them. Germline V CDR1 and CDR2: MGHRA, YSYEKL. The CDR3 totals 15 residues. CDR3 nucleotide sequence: TGCGCCAGCAGCCCGGTAGGCAGGGGAAGATACGAGCAGTACTTC. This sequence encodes CASSPVGRGRYEQYF.

The CDR3 spells CASSLTGGLGQETQYF. The CDR3 nucleotides read TGTGCCAGCAGCTTAACAGGGGGCCTAGGGCAAGAGACCCAGTACTTC. The chain couples TRBV7-3 to TRBJ2-5; 7 positions match TRBD1. This CDR3 contains 16 residues. Germline-derived CDR1 and CDR2 are SGHTA and FQGTGA. V lost 0 bases, J lost 2 bases, and 6 bases stayed unmatched.